Presented here are 27 T cell receptor beta chains from one specimen sequenced in a study of blood T cell repertoires in COVID-19. Only in-frame clones appear in the TCRdb table, and some are missing; sequencing was by immunoSEQ multiplex PCR. Seen here are roughly 200,000 clones, 85% to 90% observed once, and the top ten hold approximately 3.3%. The sample was PBMCs or T cells enriched from blood (not recorded which). The receptors shown here come from a woman between 50 and 59 years old in a cohort exposed to, infected with or recovered from COVID-19 (not recorded which).

This chain links TRBV4-2 with TRBJ1-2, with D possibly TRBD1 on 5 matching bases. The ends were cut back, 1 base at V and 4 bases at J, with 13 bases in the middle. CDR1 and CDR2 from the germline V gene are LGHNA and YNFKEQ. The CDR3 spans 15 residues. CDR3 region: CASSQGAGSFYGYTF. In DNA form, the CDR3 reads TGTGCCAGCAGCCAAGGGGCAGGGTCCTTCTATGGCTACACCTTC.

This chain links TRBV7-9 with TRBJ1-1; D uncertain. The V gene lost 5 bases and the J gene lost 4 bases, with 11 bases spanning the gap. Germline V gene lookup returns CDR1 SEHNR and CDR2 FQNEAQ (reference sequence). The CDR3 is made up of 13 amino acids. CDR3 residues: CASSPVGSTEAFF. The CDR3 DNA reads TGTGCCAGCAGCCCCGTCGGGAGCACTGAAGCTTTCTTT.

The chain combines TRBV4-3 with TRBJ2-1; D call uncertain. Germline-derived CDR1 and CDR2 are LGHNA and YSLEER. The CDR3 covers 15 residues. V dropped 0 bases and J dropped 7 bases, with 13 bases sitting between them. The CDR3 DNA reads as TGCGCCAGCAGCCAAGATGCAGGATATCTAAATGAGCAGTTCTTC. The encoded protein is CASSQDAGYLNEQFF.

This clone was counted once. The CDR3 sequence: CASSKDRGSADTQYF. CDR3 nucleotide sequence: TGTGCCAGCAGCAAAGACAGGGGGTCTGCAGATACGCAGTATTTT. The J gene is TRBJ2-3, the V gene TRBV21-1; the D call of TRBD1 is as the table states it, not checked on the DNA. TRBV21-1 is tagged as a pseudogene. The CDR3 length is 15 residues.

This clone was seen a handful of times. The chain combines TRBV7-2 with TRBJ1-6; 9 bases map to TRBD1. The V segment lost 10 bases and the J segment 6 bases; nucleotides outside the gene matches: 7. Germline lookup yields CDR1 SGHTA and CDR2 FQGNSA. CDR3 length: 14 amino acids. CDR3: CAINTGGSNSPLHF. The CDR3 DNA is TGTGCCATCAACACAGGGGGCAGTAATTCACCCCTCCACTTT.

The chain couples TRBV13 to TRBJ2-4; D gene uncertain. Germline CDR1 reads PRHDT; CDR2 reads FYEKMQ (reference sequence). The CDR3 has 16 amino acids. V gave up 1 base and J gave up 4 bases, with 14 bases separating them. For the CDR3, the DNA is TGTGCCAGCAGCTTAGACGTCCCAGAGGAAAAAAACATTCAGTACTTC. The encoded protein is CASSLDVPEEKNIQYF.

V usage is TRBV24-1 and J usage is TRBJ2-3; no firm D call. Germline CDR1 is KGHDR and CDR2 is SFDVKD. V dropped 3 bases and J dropped 9 bases, with 6 bases sitting between them. The CDR3 runs to 11 residues. The CDR3 DNA reads TGTGCCACCAGTGATCCCAGAACGCAGTATTTT. The encoded protein is CATSDPRTQYF.

The chain employs TRBV3-1 (or the pseudogene TRBV3-2) and TRBJ2-1; D is uncertain. Germline CDR1 reads LGHDT; CDR2 reads YNNKEL (reference sequence). Trimming removed 1 base from V and 10 bases from J, with 11 bases in between. The CDR3 is 13 amino acids. The CDR3 sequence: CASSQGSGYEQFF. The CDR3 region has the DNA TGTGCCAGCAGCCAAGGGAGTGGATACGAGCAGTTCTTC.

J is TRBJ2-1 and V is TRBV19, with 10 bases lining up with TRBD2. This CDR3 has 19 amino acids. Looked up from germline, CDR1 is LNHDA and CDR2 is SQIVND (reference sequence). V gave up 3 bases and J gave up 5 bases; unmatched junction bases: 16. CDR3 DNA sequence: TGTGCCAGTAGTATTGATCGGCCGGGTCTAGCGGGGGCGAACAATGAGCAGTTCTTC. This encodes CASSIDRPGLAGANNEQFF.

The V and J genes are TRBV29-1 and TRBJ1-1; no firm D call. Trimming left V 6 bases short and J 2 bases short, with 13 bases between. This CDR3 spans 13 amino acids. Looked up from germline, CDR1 is SQVTM and CDR2 is ANQGSEA. CDR3 coding DNA: TGCAGCGTCCGAGGGATTAGCAACACTGAAGCTTTCTTT. It specifies CSVRGISNTEAFF.

The chain is built from TRBV5-5 and TRBJ2-3, with a tentative D call TRBD2 (5 bases). V lost 4 bases and J 4 bases, leaving 16 bases between the germline ends. The CDR3 is 15 residues long. From germline, CDR1 is SGHKS and CDR2 YYEKEE (reference sequence). The CDR3 DNA sequence: TGTGCCAGCAGCCAAAAGCCGCGGGTTGCAGATACGCAGTATTTT. It yields the protein CASSQKPRVADTQYF.

The gene calls are TRBV27 and TRBJ1-4, with TRBD1 matching 8 bases. V was clipped by 6 bases and J by 0 bases; unmatched bases: 6. Germline V gene sequence: CDR1 MNHEY, CDR2 SMNVEV (reference sequence). The CDR3 has 16 residues. The CDR3 loop is CASRDRAGPTNEKLFF. The CDR3 region has the DNA TGTGCCAGCAGGGACAGGGCGGGACCAACTAATGAAAAACTGTTTTTT.

CDR3 loop: CAWSPPGVRGYEKLFF. CDR3 sequence (DNA): TGTGCCTGGAGTCCCCCGGGGGTCAGGGGGTATGAAAAACTGTTTTTT. V is TRBV30 and J is TRBJ1-4; 7 nucleotides line up with TRBD1. Germline assignment: CDR1 GTSNPN and CDR2 SVGIG (reference sequence). V gave up 2 bases and J gave up 6 bases; unmatched junction bases: 12. The CDR3 covers 16 residues.

The gene calls are TRBV5-1 and TRBJ2-7; D is perhaps TRBD1 (5 bases). V was clipped by 2 bases and J by 1 base, with 19 bases between them. This CDR3 has 17 amino acids. CDR1 and CDR2 from the germline V gene are SGHRS and YFSETQ. The CDR3 region is CASSLGTLRQTSYEQYF. CDR3 DNA: TGCGCCAGCAGCTTAGGAACACTTCGACAGACTTCCTACGAGCAGTACTTC.

The chain carries TRBV6-2 or TRBV6-3 and TRBJ1-1; 9 nucleotides match TRBD1. The length of the CDR3 is 16 residues. V was clipped by 4 bases and J by 3 bases; unmatched bases: 9. Germline CDR1 reads MNHEY; CDR2 reads SVGEGT. CDR3 nucleotide sequence: TGTGCCAGCAGTTTCAACAGGGGGCGCGGGGACACTGAAGCTTTCTTT. Translated, it gives CASSFNRGRGDTEAFF.

The rearrangement joins TRBV19 to TRBJ1-1; tentative D call: TRBD1 (5 bases). Germline loops: CDR1 LNHDA, CDR2 SQIVND (reference sequence). CDR3 length: 14 amino acids. V shed 3 bases and J shed 8 bases, with 16 bases lying between them. The CDR3 region is CASSMSLGRAEAFF. The CDR3 nucleotides are TGTGCCAGTAGTATGAGTTTGGGCAGGGCAGAAGCTTTCTTT. Drawing the rest from reference TRBV19 and TRBJ1-1, the complete variable domain is DGGITQSPKYLFRKEGQNVTLSCEQNLNHDAMYWYRQDPGQGLRLIYYSQIVNDFQKGDIAEGYSVSREKKESFPLTVTSAQKNPTAFYLCASSMSLGRAEAFFGQGTRLTVV.

The chain is built from TRBV7-2 and TRBJ1-6; D remains ambiguous. The V gene's germline CDR1 is SGHTA and CDR2 FQGNSA. The CDR3 loop spans 13 amino acids. Trimming removed 4 bases from V and 13 bases from J, with 14 bases in between. CDR3 residues: CASSSRAVDPLHF. CDR3 nucleotide sequence: TGTGCCAGCAGCTCGAGGGCCGTTGATCCCCTCCACTTT.

CDR3 DNA sequence: TGCGCCAGCAGCTTGGGTGGGCACGAGCAGTACTTC. This sequence encodes CASSLGGHEQYF. The V gene is TRBV5-1, the J gene TRBJ2-7; D gene unclear. Germline CDR1 and CDR2: SGHRS and YFSETQ. The CDR3 extends over 12 amino acids. V shed 0 bases and J shed 5 bases, with 6 bases lying between them.

J is TRBJ2-1 and V is TRBV24-1, with TRBD2 identical over 15 bases. J lost 0 bases, V lost 2 bases, and 7 bases had no gene match. This CDR3 comprises 20 residues. CDR1 KGHDR and CDR2 SFDVKD come from the germline V gene. This chain's CDR3 is CATSDSTGTSGGNSYNEQFF. Written as DNA, the CDR3 is TGTGCCACCAGTGATTCAACAGGGACTAGCGGGGGGAACTCCTACAATGAGCAGTTCTTC.

The chain employs TRBV2 and TRBJ1-5; no reliable D call. Trimming cost V 8 bases and J 2 bases, with 10 bases left between them. Germline V gene data show CDR1 as SNHLY and CDR2 as FYNNEI. The CDR3 runs to 13 residues. This CDR3 is CASGRQRNQPQHF. CDR3 sequence (DNA): TGTGCCAGCGGGCGACAACGCAATCAGCCCCAGCATTTT.

This chain joins TRBV7-9 and TRBJ2-2; TRBD1 matches 7 bases. Trimming removed 3 bases from V and 4 bases from J; junction bases left unmatched: 8. The CDR3 runs to 16 residues. Germline lookup yields CDR1 SEHNR and CDR2 FQNEAQ (reference sequence). CDR3 sequence: CASSFRDRPSTGELFF. In DNA, the CDR3 is TGTGCCAGCAGCTTTAGGGACAGACCGTCCACCGGGGAGCTGTTTTTT.

The rearrangement uses TRBV7-2 and TRBJ1-2; the D is unclear. Trimming took 3 bases from V and 5 from J, leaving 13 bases between them. The germline V gene has CDR1 SGHTA and CDR2 FQGNSA. The CDR3 is 14 residues long. The CDR3 DNA reads as TGTGCCAGCAGCTTGATCCGCGGGGAGTATGGCTACACCTTC. It encodes CASSLIRGEYGYTF.

The V gene is TRBV7-9, the J gene TRBJ1-2; 8 bases are a match to TRBD1. Per germline, CDR1 SEHNR and CDR2 FQNEAQ (reference sequence). This CDR3 has 13 residues. The trim removed 5 bases at V and 5 bases at J, leaving 4 bases unmatched. CDR3 loop: CASSQGQGYGYTF. The CDR3 bases are TGTGCCAGCAGCCAAGGACAGGGATATGGCTACACCTTC. Using reference TRBV7-9 and TRBJ1-2 for the parts outside the CDR3, the full variable domain is DTGVSQNPRHKITKRGQNVTFRCDPISEHNRLYWYRQTLGQGPEFLTYFQNEAQLEKSRLLSDRFSAERPKGSFSTLEIQRTEQGDSAMYLCASSQGQGYGYTFGSGTRLTVV.

The rearrangement joins TRBV21-1 to TRBJ1-3. TRBV21-1 is termed a pseudogene. CDR3 length: 13 amino acids. CDR3 sequence: CASPVRAGNTIYF. In DNA, the CDR3 is TGTGCCAGCCCGGTGAGGGCTGGAAACACCATATATTTT.

The rearrangement links TRBV18 to TRBJ1-2; 8 bases align to TRBD1. Trimming removed 4 bases from V and 8 bases from J; junction bases left unmatched: 6. Per the germline V gene, CDR1 is KGHSH and CDR2 is LQKENI. This CDR3 is built from 13 residues. In nucleotides, the CDR3 is TGTGCCAGCTCACACGGACAGGGCCAAGGCTACACCTTC. As protein: CASSHGQGQGYTF.

The chain employs TRBV7-2 and TRBJ2-7, with 11 positions matching TRBD2. The CDR3 runs 14 residues. With V trimmed by 5 bases and J by 6 bases, 6 bases remained unmatched. The germline CDR1 and CDR2 sequences are SGHTA and FQGNSA. This chain's CDR3 is CASSPGLAGREQYF. The CDR3 DNA sequence: TGTGCCAGCAGCCCCGGACTAGCGGGTCGCGAGCAGTACTTC. The full variable domain, in which reference TRBV7-2 and TRBJ2-7 provide the parts outside the CDR3, is GAGVSQSPSNKVTEKGKDVELRCDPISGHTALYWYRQSLGQGLEFLIYFQGNSAPDKSGLPSDRFSAERTGGSVSTLTIQRTQQEDSAVYLCASSPGLAGREQYFGPGTRLTVT.

V is TRBV28 and J is TRBJ2-2, with D perhaps TRBD2 (7 bases). The V end was cut by 6 bases, the J end by 5 bases, with 16 bases between. Germline V gene sequence: CDR1 MDHEN, CDR2 SYDVKM. The CDR3 extends over 15 amino acids. CDR3 amino acids: CASSPPRGLTGELFF. In DNA form, the CDR3 reads TGTGCCAGCAGCCCACCGCGGGGGCTTACCGGGGAGCTGTTTTTT.